The 24 T cell receptor beta chains below all came from one sample that was sequenced in a study of PD-1 blockade in mismatch repair-deficient tumors. The assay was immunoSEQ multiplex PCR, and TCRdb's table has in-frame clones only and misses some. The data show roughly 120,000 clones, about 90% seen once. Source: peripheral blood, taken just over 70 weeks after starting pembrolizumab. The source of these receptors is an adult with mismatch repair-deficient cancer.

The J gene is TRBJ2-7, the V gene TRBV7-9; 12 bases are shared with TRBD2. The V segment lost 4 bases and the J segment 2 bases; nucleotides outside the gene matches: 6. The CDR3 is 16 residues long. Germline loops: CDR1 SEHNR, CDR2 FQNEAQ (reference sequence). CDR3 in amino acids: CASSSTTSGGTYEQYF. CDR3 sequence (DNA): TGTGCCAGCAGCTCTACGACTAGCGGGGGTACCTACGAGCAGTACTTC.

V is TRBV7-9 and J is TRBJ1-2, with 7 bases aligning to TRBD1. The V and J ends lost 3 bases and 2 bases, in that order; junction bases with no gene match: 9. The CDR3 spans 16 residues. The V gene's germline CDR1 is SEHNR and CDR2 FQNEAQ (reference sequence). CDR3 in DNA: TGTGCCAGCAGCTTCTTGGGGACAGCCTTAAACTATGGCTACACCTTC. Translated: CASSFLGTALNYGYTF. The full variable domain, with the rest looked up from reference TRBV7-9 and TRBJ1-2, is DTGVSQNPRHKITKRGQNVTFRCDPISEHNRLYWYRQTLGQGPEFLTYFQNEAQLEKSRLLSDRFSAERPKGSFSTLEIQRTEQGDSAMYLCASSFLGTALNYGYTFGSGTRLTVV.

V gene TRBV10-2 combines with J gene TRBJ2-1, with 8 bases lining up with TRBD1. V lost 0 bases, J lost 6 bases, and 7 bases stayed unmatched. Germline V gene sequence: CDR1 WSHSY, CDR2 SAAADI. This CDR3 spans 16 amino acids. CDR3 bases: TGCGCCAGCAGTGAGTCCTGGCAGGGGGCGCGCAATGAGCAGTTCTTC. Its protein product is CASSESWQGARNEQFF.

V and J are TRBV27 and TRBJ1-2, with D tentatively TRBD1 (5 bases). The CDR3 length is 13 residues. Germline V CDR1 and CDR2: MNHEY, SMNVEV (reference sequence). Trimming removed 11 bases from V and 2 bases from J, with 15 bases in between. For the CDR3, the DNA is TGTGCCTGTCGCCCGGGGGTCAACTATGGCTACACCTTC. It yields the protein CACRPGVNYGYTF.

The chain is built from TRBV4-1 and TRBJ2-7, with 9 positions matching TRBD2. The J call may be incorrect, as the DNA end agrees better with TRBJ2-1. The germline V gene has CDR1 MGHRA and CDR2 YSYEKL. This CDR3 contains 15 residues. CDR3 sequence reads: CASSPIAGATYEQFF. CDR3 nucleotides: TGCGCCAGCAGCCCTATAGCGGGAGCCACCTACGAGCAGTTCTTC.

The chain links TRBV28 to TRBJ2-7; tentatively, D is TRBD2 (5 bases). V lost 1 base and J 5 bases, leaving 12 bases between the germline ends. This CDR3 comprises 14 residues. The germline V gene has CDR1 MDHEN and CDR2 SYDVKM. CDR3 nucleotide sequence: TGTGCCAGCAGTTTATTGGCCGGGGTCGACGAGCAGTACTTC. Protein sequence: CASSLLAGVDEQYF.

The chain carries TRBV19 and TRBJ2-2; perhaps TRBD1 as D (6 bases). This CDR3 is built from 15 residues. Germline V gene data show CDR1 as LNHDA and CDR2 as SQIVND (reference sequence). The V end lost 5 bases, the J end lost 0 bases, and 10 bases lay between the germline ends. The CDR3 bases are TGTGCCAGTAGTGCCTGGACAGCGAACACCGGGGAGCTGTTTTTT. Amino acid sequence: CASSAWTANTGELFF.

The chain employs TRBV6-5 and TRBJ2-1; D is perhaps TRBD2 (6 bases). Trimming took 4 bases from V and 7 from J, leaving 11 bases between them. Germline assignment: CDR1 MNHEY and CDR2 SVGAGI. The CDR3 has 13 residues. As DNA, the CDR3 is TGTGCCAGCAGTTGGGACTCCTGGAATGAGCAGTTCTTC. This encodes CASSWDSWNEQFF.

This rearrangement joins TRBV5-1 to TRBJ1-5, with no clear D. The germline CDR1 and CDR2 sequences are SGHRS and YFSETQ. V was trimmed by 1 base and J by 5 bases, leaving 13 bases between them. The CDR3 runs to 15 residues. CDR3 protein: CASSLKSGGDQPQHF. For the CDR3, the DNA is TGCGCCAGCAGCTTGAAATCGGGAGGAGATCAGCCCCAGCATTTT.

The chain employs TRBV5-4 and TRBJ2-1, with D hard to call. In germline, CDR1 is SGHNT, CDR2 YYREEE (reference sequence). This CDR3 comprises 16 residues. V was pared by 1 base and J by 0 bases, with 11 bases between. The CDR3 sequence: CASSLSPRSSYNEQFF. CDR3 nucleotides: TGTGCCAGCAGCTTGTCCCCGAGGAGCTCCTACAATGAGCAGTTCTTC. The complete variable domain, with remaining parts taken from reference TRBV5-4 and TRBJ2-1, reads ETGVTQSPTHLIKTRGQQVTLRCSSQSGHNTVSWYQQALGQGPQFIFQYYREEENGRGNFPPRFSGLQFPNYSSELNVNALELDDSALYLCASSLSPRSSYNEQFFGPGTRLTVL.

In DNA form, the CDR3 reads TGTGCCAGCAGCGTAGCGGGAGGGCTCAAAGAGACCCAGTACTTC. Protein sequence: CASSVAGGLKETQYF. The chain recombines TRBV9 with TRBJ2-5; 8 positions agree with TRBD2. Looked up from germline, CDR1 is SGDLS and CDR2 is YYNGEE. The V and J ends lost 0 bases and 3 bases, in that order; junction bases with no gene match: 4. The CDR3 covers 15 residues. The full variable domain, rest sourced from reference TRBV9 and TRBJ2-5, is DSGVTQTPKHLITATGQRVTLRCSPRSGDLSVYWYQQSLDQGLQFLIQYYNGEERAKGNILERFSAQQFPDLHSELNLSSLELGDSALYFCASSVAGGLKETQYFGPGTRLLVL.

The chain links TRBV7-8 to TRBJ2-5; D not certain. V lost 2 bases and J lost 5, with 9 bases in between. Looked up from germline, CDR1 is SGHVS and CDR2 is FQNEAQ. This CDR3 region has 13 residues. The CDR3 DNA reads as TGTGCCAGCAGCTTACCCCATGGGGAGACCCAGTACTTC. Encoded protein: CASSLPHGETQYF.

V usage is TRBV9 and J usage is TRBJ1-4, with a tentative D call TRBD1 (6 bases). The CDR3 consists of 15 residues. V gave up 0 bases and J gave up 3 bases, with 9 bases separating them. Germline CDR1 SGDLS, CDR2 YYNGEE. CDR3 sequence (DNA): TGTGCCAGCAGCGTAGGAGGGACACCTAATGAAAAACTGTTTTTT. Protein product: CASSVGGTPNEKLFF.

This clone has just one count. The V and J genes are TRBV7-2 and TRBJ2-2, with 7 bases matching TRBD2. Germline CDR1 SGHTA, CDR2 FQGNSA. Losses at the gene ends were 8 bases for V and 3 bases for J; bases not matched to a gene: 6. The CDR3 has 14 amino acids. The CDR3 region has the DNA TGTGCCAGCCTTCGGGGGAGGGACACCGGGGAGCTGTTTTTT. Translation: CASLRGRDTGELFF.

The chain joins TRBV10-3 to TRBJ2-7; D perhaps matches TRBD2 (5 bases). The V gene lost 8 bases and the J gene lost 2 bases, with 10 bases spanning the gap. The CDR3 loop spans 12 amino acids. Looked up from germline, CDR1 is ENHRY and CDR2 is SYGVKD. DNA for the CDR3: TGTGCCATCGGCTGGGAGACCTACGAGCAGTACTTC. It is translated as CAIGWETYEQYF.

The J gene is TRBJ1-1, the V gene TRBV9, with TRBD1 identical over 7 bases. The trim removed 2 bases at V and 3 bases at J, leaving 10 bases unmatched. This CDR3 is 16 amino acids long. From germline, CDR1 is SGDLS and CDR2 YYNGEE. The CDR3 protein is CASSVRDSLGYTEAFF. The CDR3, as DNA: TGTGCCAGCAGCGTTCGGGACAGTCTCGGTTACACTGAAGCTTTCTTT. The full variable domain, its missing parts supplied by reference TRBV9 and TRBJ1-1, is DSGVTQTPKHLITATGQRVTLRCSPRSGDLSVYWYQQSLDQGLQFLIQYYNGEERAKGNILERFSAQQFPDLHSELNLSSLELGDSALYFCASSVRDSLGYTEAFFGQGTRLTVV.

The CDR3 loop is CASSLGGGQGFEQYF. The CDR3 DNA sequence: TGTGCCAGCAGCTTAGGGGGGGGACAGGGCTTCGAGCAGTACTTC. The rearrangement joins TRBV11-3 to TRBJ2-7, with 9 bases identical to TRBD1. The germline V gene has CDR1 SGHNT and CDR2 YENEEA. This CDR3 is 15 amino acids long. The junction had 7 bases not matched to a gene; V was cut back by 1 base and J by 6 bases.

The CDR3 spells CASSSDLLPSSYEQYF. CDR3 coding DNA: TGTGCCAGCAGCTCCGATCTATTGCCCTCCTCCTACGAGCAGTACTTC. The rearrangement uses TRBV7-9 and TRBJ2-7; the D is unclear. Germline V gene sequence: CDR1 SEHNR, CDR2 FQNEAQ (reference sequence). The germline V and J ends were trimmed by 4 bases and 0 bases, with 16 bases remaining between them. CDR3 length: 16 amino acids.

V gene TRBV4-1 combines with J gene TRBJ2-7; 7 bases line up with TRBD2. Germline trimming cut 4 bases from V and 1 base from J; bases unmatched to any gene: 4. Germline CDR1 and CDR2: MGHRA and YSYEKL. The CDR3 is 14 residues long. The CDR3 nucleotides read TGCGCCAGCAGCCTCTCAGCGGGATCCTACGAGCAGTACTTC. Amino acids: CASSLSAGSYEQYF.

This clone appeared once. The chain recombines TRBV13 with TRBJ2-4, with D possibly being TRBD1 (5 bases). The length of the CDR3 is 14 residues. V shed 1 base and J shed 6 bases, with 10 bases lying between them. Germline V gene data show CDR1 as PRHDT and CDR2 as FYEKMQ (reference sequence). The CDR3 protein is CASSLADSLNIQYF. The CDR3 DNA is TGTGCCAGCAGCTTAGCCGACAGTCTAAACATTCAGTACTTC.

This chain joins TRBV2 and TRBJ1-4; D remains unclear. The V gene lost 6 bases and the J gene lost 7 bases, with 15 bases spanning the gap. The CDR3 is 14 amino acids. Germline V gives CDR1 SNHLY, CDR2 FYNNEI. The CDR3 here is CASSFRAGGEKLFF. CDR3 bases: TGTGCCAGCAGCTTTAGGGCAGGAGGTGAAAAACTGTTTTTT.

The gene calls are TRBV5-6 and TRBJ2-7, with D uncertain. The CDR3 totals 13 residues. V was cut by 0 bases and J by 3 bases, with 7 bases left in between. Germline lookup yields CDR1 SGHDT and CDR2 YYEEEE. The chain's CDR3 is CASSLVRGYEQYF. Here the CDR3 DNA reads TGTGCCAGCAGCTTGGTCCGTGGCTACGAGCAGTACTTC.

The chain links TRBV6-5 to TRBJ2-2; possibly TRBD2 for D (6 bases). The CDR3 has 16 residues. V lost 2 bases and J lost 5, with 15 bases in between. Germline V gives CDR1 MNHEY, CDR2 SVGAGI. The chain's CDR3 is CASSYPDGSGTGELFF. In DNA form, the CDR3 reads TGTGCCAGCAGTTACCCGGACGGGAGTGGGACCGGGGAGCTGTTTTTT.

This sequence joins TRBV11-3 and TRBJ2-1; 15 positions agree with TRBD2. This CDR3 spans 16 amino acids. V lost 5 bases, J lost 9 bases, and 8 bases stayed unmatched. The germline V gene encodes CDR1 SGHNT and CDR2 YENEEA. CDR3 in DNA: TGTGCCAGCAGCAACGGACTAGCGGGAGGGAGGGGTGAGCAGTTCTTC. It codes for CASSNGLAGGRGEQFF.